A single sample is the source of the 21 T cell receptor beta chains below, sequenced in a study of metastatic and nonmetastatic thyroid tumors. Every patient underwent thyroid surgery untreated. TCRdb re-called clones from the PCR reads using MiXCR. The repertoire holds 13,000 or so clones, with around 29% as singletons. The sample comprised tumor tissue. All receptors come from a male donor with papillary thyroid cancer or a benign thyroid nodule (not recorded which). Some clones in this sample may be carry-over from other donors' samples.

In its sample, this clone ranks as medium-sized. The chain uses TRBV28 and TRBJ2-5; D might be TRBD1 (5 bases). The CDR3 loop spans 14 amino acids. Trimming pared 3 bases from V and 5 bases from J, leaving 13 bases between. In germline, CDR1 is MDHEN, CDR2 SYDVKM. CDR3 DNA: TGTGCCAGCAGTTTGTCAGGGCGGTATGAGACCCAGTACTTC. Translating it yields CASSLSGRYETQYF. Together with reference TRBV28 and TRBJ2-5, the CDR3 gives the full variable domain: DVKVTQSSRYLVKRTGEKVFLECVQDMDHENMFWYRQDPGLGLRLIYFSYDVKMKEKGDIPEGYSVSREKKERFSLILESASTNQTSMYLCASSLSGRYETQYFGPGTRLLVL.

The V and J genes are TRBV6-1 and TRBJ2-7, with D perhaps TRBD1 (5 bases). Germline CDR1 is MNHNS and CDR2 is SASEGT. The CDR3 length is 13 residues. The germline V and J ends were trimmed by 8 bases and 4 bases, with 15 bases remaining between them. As DNA, the CDR3 is TGTGCCAGCTCGGACACGAAATTGTACGAGCAGTACTTC. Its translation is CASSDTKLYEQYF.

V gene TRBV5-6 combines with J gene TRBJ2-5; 8 positions match TRBD1. Germline V gene sequence: CDR1 SGHDT, CDR2 YYEEEE. The V segment lost 4 bases and the J segment 1 base; nucleotides outside the gene matches: 9. There are 16 residues in the CDR3. The CDR3 spells CASSALTGTGQETQYF. The CDR3 bases are TGTGCCAGCAGCGCACTAACCGGGACAGGCCAAGAGACCCAGTACTTC.

CDR3 amino acids: CSARAGNQNTEAFF. CDR3 sequence (DNA): TGCAGTGCTAGAGCGGGCAACCAGAACACTGAAGCTTTCTTT. This rearrangement joins TRBV20-1 to TRBJ1-1, with D uncertain. The CDR3 loop spans 14 amino acids. Looked up from germline, CDR1 is DFQATT and CDR2 is SNEGSKA (reference sequence). V lost 1 base and J 1 base, leaving 10 bases between the germline ends.

This clone was observed a few times. CDR3 DNA: TGTGCCAGCAGTGACGGGACTAGAGGTTACAATGAGCAGTTCTTC. Its translation is CASSDGTRGYNEQFF. The chain couples TRBV6-1 to TRBJ2-1; TRBD2 aligns across 8 bases. With 3 bases clipped from V and 4 bases from J, the junction kept 5 bases outside the gene matches. CDR1 is MNHNS and CDR2 is SASEGT in the germline V gene. The CDR3 spans 15 residues.

The chain links TRBV5-4 to TRBJ2-7; TRBD1 matches at 9 bases. The V and J ends lost 4 bases and 4 bases, in that order; junction bases with no gene match: 9. Germline-derived CDR1 and CDR2 are SGHNT and YYREEE (reference sequence). CDR3 size: 15 residues. This CDR3 is CASSVRDRDIYEQYF. In DNA form, the CDR3 reads TGTGCCAGCAGCGTCCGGGACAGGGATATTTACGAGCAGTACTTC.

The rearrangement uses TRBV7-2 and TRBJ2-7; D unresolved. CDR1 SGHTA and CDR2 FQGNSA come from the germline V gene. The CDR3 has 15 amino acids. This CDR3 reads CAISLGLAAPTEQYV. CDR3 coding DNA: TGTGCCATCAGCTTAGGGCTCGCGGCACCTACCGAGCAGTACGTC.

This clone came up a few times. This chain joins TRBV19 and TRBJ2-3, with a tentative D call TRBD2 (6 bases). Germline V gives CDR1 LNHDA, CDR2 SQIVND (reference sequence). The CDR3 has 13 amino acids. Between the trimmed V and J ends, which lost 7 bases and 5 bases, there was a span of 13 bases. CDR3 sequence reads: CASTGGAGDTQYF. The CDR3 bases are TGTGCCAGTACCGGCGGGGCAGGAGATACGCAGTATTTT.

This clone occurred many times. The chain recombines TRBV24-1 with TRBJ2-3; TRBD1 matches at 10 bases. V was clipped by 0 bases and J by 4 bases; unmatched bases: 3. Germline loops: CDR1 KGHDR, CDR2 SFDVKD. The CDR3 runs 16 residues. The CDR3 spells CATSDLGQGVSDTQYF. The CDR3 DNA is TGTGCCACCAGTGATTTGGGACAGGGGGTTTCAGATACGCAGTATTTT.

The sample holds many counts of this clone. This chain links TRBV4-1 with TRBJ2-3; tentative D call: TRBD2 (5 bases). Trimming took off 0 bases at V and 0 bases at J, with 7 bases between the two ends. Looked up from germline, CDR1 is MGHRA and CDR2 is YSYEKL. There are 15 residues in the CDR3. CDR3 residues: CASSQEEASTDTQYF. CDR3 bases: TGCGCCAGCAGCCAAGAGGAGGCGAGCACAGATACGCAGTATTTT.

Note on this clone: The junction does not match germline at one end; this may be a read error. The CDR3 DNA reads as TGTGGCAGCAGTGAAATCGCCGGGCAAACCGGGGAGCTGTTTTTT. Residues: CGSSEIAGQTGELFF. This chain joins TRBV6-1 and TRBJ2-2; no reliable D call. Germline V gene data show CDR1 as MNHNS and CDR2 as SASEGT. The CDR3 sequence is 15 residues long.

A note on this clone: Here the CDR3 omits its conserved ending phenylalanine or tryptophan, so a read error is the likely source. The chain links TRBV19 to TRBJ2-2; 7 bases map to TRBD2. The CDR3 runs to 15 residues. The junction had 12 bases not matched to a gene; V was cut back by 7 bases and J by 7 bases. Germline CDR1 and CDR2: LNHDA and SQIVND (reference sequence). The CDR3 is CASKIREAGIGELFL. CDR3 in DNA: TGTGCCAGTAAGATACGGGAGGCTGGTATCGGGGAGCTGTTTTTA.

Many counts were recorded for this clone. One base away lies a much larger clone, so this may be a sequencing read error. This chain uses TRBV3-1 with TRBJ1-4; D is undetermined. CDR1 and CDR2 from the germline V gene are LGHDT and YNNKEL (reference sequence). The CDR3 runs 13 residues. CDR3 in DNA: TGTGCCAGCAGCCAAGTAGGCTTAGAAAAACTGGTTTTT. This encodes CASSQVGLEKLVF.

This clone is large (0.1 to 1%) in the sample. The CDR3 protein is CASSQEQGRAFF. DNA of the CDR3: TGTGCCAGCAGCCAAGAACAGGGCCGAGCTTTCTTT. This sequence joins TRBV11-3 and TRBJ1-1; D is perhaps TRBD1 (6 bases). Trimming removed 5 bases at V and 10 bases at J, with 14 bases between. The CDR3 totals 12 residues. Germline V gives CDR1 SGHNT, CDR2 YENEEA.

Concerning this clone itself: At the DNA level, this CDR3 is encoded by other sequences in the same sample as well. V gene TRBV6-5 combines with J gene TRBJ1-1; no firm D call. The CDR3 spans 15 residues. The V end was cut by 2 bases, the J end by 2 bases, with 12 bases between. CDR1 is MNHEY, CDR2 SVGAGI, per germline. The CDR3 DNA follows: TGTGCCAGCAGTTACGGGCCAGAGCGAAACACTGAAGCTTTCTTT. It codes for CASSYGPERNTEAFF.

This clone was counted a few times. The gene calls are TRBV7-9 and TRBJ2-7; possibly TRBD2 for D (5 bases). Germline V gives CDR1 SEHNR, CDR2 FQNEAQ (reference sequence). The ends were cut back, 4 bases at V and 9 bases at J, with 10 bases in the middle. The CDR3 is made up of 11 amino acids. The CDR3, as DNA: TGTGCCAGCAGCTCCGAAGCGGTGCAGTACTTC. Protein product: CASSSEAVQYF.

The V and J genes are TRBV2 and TRBJ2-7; 8 nucleotides align to TRBD1. The length of the CDR3 is 12 residues. Germline assignment: CDR1 SNHLY and CDR2 FYNNEI. V lost 4 bases to trimming and J lost 6 bases; unmatched junction nucleotides: 2. In DNA, the CDR3 is TGTGCCAGCAGTGTACAGGGGGGCGAGCAGTACTTC. Residues: CASSVQGGEQYF.

This clone was counted many times. This rearrangement joins TRBV29-1 to TRBJ2-2, with D perhaps matching TRBD1 (5 bases). V was trimmed by 2 bases and J by 6 bases, leaving 13 bases between them. The CDR3 extends over 14 amino acids. Germline assignment: CDR1 SQVTM and CDR2 ANQGSEA. This CDR3 reads CSVESFQGAGELFF. CDR3 DNA sequence: TGCAGCGTTGAAAGTTTTCAGGGTGCCGGGGAGCTGTTTTTT.

The chain uses TRBV2 and TRBJ2-7; D is unclear. V was cut by 7 bases and J by 3 bases, with 10 bases left in between. The CDR3 loop spans 12 amino acids. CDR1 and CDR2 from the germline V gene are SNHLY and FYNNEI. This chain's CDR3 is CASTARHYEQYV. CDR3 DNA: TGTGCCAGCACCGCCCGACACTACGAGCAGTACGTC.

The CDR3: CATSGDSTDTQYF. The CDR3 DNA is TGTGCCACTTCCGGGGATAGCACAGATACGCAGTATTTT. The genes are TRBV24-1 and TRBJ2-3; TRBD2 might be the D (5 bases). Germline loops: CDR1 KGHDR, CDR2 SFDVKD. The V end was cut by 10 bases, the J end by 0 bases, with 10 bases between. The CDR3 totals 13 residues.

The CDR3 protein is CASSPGGPGSFF. DNA for the CDR3: TGTGCCAGCAGCCCTGGGGGACCTGGGTCTTTCTTT. V gene TRBV7-9 combines with J gene TRBJ1-1; D might be TRBD1 (5 bases). The CDR3 length is 12 residues. The germline V gene encodes CDR1 SEHNR and CDR2 FQNEAQ (reference sequence). The ends were cut back, 5 bases at V and 12 bases at J, with 16 bases in the middle. Variable domain in full (rest from reference TRBV7-9 and TRBJ1-1): DTGVSQNPRHKITKRGQNVTFRCDPISEHNRLYWYRQTLGQGPEFLTYFQNEAQLEKSRLLSDRFSAERPKGSFSTLEIQRTEQGDSAMYLCASSPGGPGSFFGQGTRLTVV.